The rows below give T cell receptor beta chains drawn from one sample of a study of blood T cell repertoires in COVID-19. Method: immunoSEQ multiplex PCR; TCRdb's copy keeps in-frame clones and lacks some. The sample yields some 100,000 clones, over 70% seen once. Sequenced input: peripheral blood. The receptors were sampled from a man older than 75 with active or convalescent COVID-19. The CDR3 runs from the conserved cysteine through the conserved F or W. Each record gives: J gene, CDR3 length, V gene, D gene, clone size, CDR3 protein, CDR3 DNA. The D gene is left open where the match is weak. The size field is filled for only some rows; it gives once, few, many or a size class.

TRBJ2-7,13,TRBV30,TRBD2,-,CAWLAGGTGEQYF,TGTGCCTGGTTAGCGGGGGGGACTGGGGAGCAGTACTTC
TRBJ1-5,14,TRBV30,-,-,CAWSVSGVNQPQHF,TGTGCCTGGAGTGTATCCGGGGTCAACCAGCCCCAGCATTTT
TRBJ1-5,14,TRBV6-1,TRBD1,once,CASSEGGQGTTQHF,TGTGCCAGCAGTGAAGGGGGACAGGGAACAACCCAGCATTTT
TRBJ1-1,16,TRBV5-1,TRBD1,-,CASSLGTGGLNTEAFF,TGCGCCAGCAGCTTGGGCACAGGGGGCTTGAACACTGAAGCTTTCTTT
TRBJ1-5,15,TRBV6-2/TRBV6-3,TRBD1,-,CASSIDRGERQPQHF,TGTGCCAGCAGTATTGACAGGGGTGAACGTCAGCCCCAGCATTTT
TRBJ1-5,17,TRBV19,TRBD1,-,CASSMGARGPGNQPQHF,TGTGCCAGTAGTATGGGTGCAAGGGGGCCGGGCAATCAGCCCCAGCATTTT
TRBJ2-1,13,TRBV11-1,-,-,CASSPTTYNEQFF,TGTGCCAGCAGTCCGACAACTTACAATGAGCAGTTCTTC
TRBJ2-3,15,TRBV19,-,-,CASSIIGAGPDTQYF,TGTGCCAGTAGTATCATCGGGGCGGGGCCAGATACGCAGTATTTT
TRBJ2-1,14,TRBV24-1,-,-,CATSDRGANNEQFF,TGTGCCACCAGTGATCGGGGAGCCAACAATGAGCAGTTCTTC
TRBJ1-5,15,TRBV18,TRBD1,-,CASSPSGGLGQPQHF,TGTGCCAGCTCACCTTCAGGGGGCTTGGGACAGCCCCAGCATTTT
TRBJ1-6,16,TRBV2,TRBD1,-,CASREGTGAKNSPLHF,TGTGCCAGCAGGGAAGGGACAGGGGCCAAAAATTCACCCCTCCACTTT
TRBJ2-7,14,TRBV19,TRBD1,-,CASSISGGLDEQYF,TGTGCCAGTAGTATTTCAGGGGGCCTTGACGAGCAGTACTTC
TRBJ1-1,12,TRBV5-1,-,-,CASSFEGVEAFF,TGCGCCAGCAGCTTCGAAGGGGTTGAAGCTTTCTTT
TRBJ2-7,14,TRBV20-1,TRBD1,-,CSASKDRITYEQYF,TGCAGTGCTAGTAAGGACAGGATCACCTACGAGCAGTACTTC
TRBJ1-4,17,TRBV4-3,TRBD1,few,CASSPMGRGPTNEKLFF,TGCGCCAGCAGCCCCATGGGCAGGGGGCCAACTAATGAAAAACTGTTTTTT
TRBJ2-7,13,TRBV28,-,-,CASSLLFSYEQYF,TGTGCCAGCAGTCTGCTCTTTAGCTACGAGCAGTACTTC